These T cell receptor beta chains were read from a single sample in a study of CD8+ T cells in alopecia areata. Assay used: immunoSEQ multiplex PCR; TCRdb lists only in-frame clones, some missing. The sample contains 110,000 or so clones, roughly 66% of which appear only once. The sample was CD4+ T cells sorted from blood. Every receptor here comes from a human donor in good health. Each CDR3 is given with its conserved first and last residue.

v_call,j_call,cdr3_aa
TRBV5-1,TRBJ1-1,CASSLDAGGAFF
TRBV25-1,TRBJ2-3,CASSDRDRGLSDTQYF
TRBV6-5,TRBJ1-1,CASSYSRDMNTEAFF
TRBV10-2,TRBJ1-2,CASSDRIPNYGYTF
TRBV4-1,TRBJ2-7,CASSPTTGAYEQYF
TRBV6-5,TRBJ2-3,CASRGSGGRDTQYF
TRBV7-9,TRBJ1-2,CASSPGQGSPGYTF
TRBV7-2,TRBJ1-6,CASSKEARNSPLHF
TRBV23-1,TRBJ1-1,CALPGQRLFGAFF
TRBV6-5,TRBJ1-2,CASSHRVLGYTF
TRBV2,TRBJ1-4,CAGDGATNEKLFF
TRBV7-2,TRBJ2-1,CASSLNTGGTSSNEQFF
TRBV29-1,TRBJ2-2,CSVEIPPGELFF
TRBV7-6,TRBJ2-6,CASSSALGGAGANVLTF
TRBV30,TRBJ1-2,CAWRVQGWLGYTF
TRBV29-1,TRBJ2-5,CSVGNLDEGTQYF
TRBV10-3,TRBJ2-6,CAISPKQDSGANVLTF
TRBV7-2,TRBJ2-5,CASSLDASVKTQYF
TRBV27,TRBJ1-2,CASSPRAHPGGYTF
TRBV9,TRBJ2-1,CASSPHGTAINEQFF
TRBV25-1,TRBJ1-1,CASSALGTVGGNTEAFF
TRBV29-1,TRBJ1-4,CSVAQGLGEKLFF
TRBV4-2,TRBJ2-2,CASSQVASGGNTGELFF
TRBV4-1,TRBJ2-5,CASSQSGVGETQYF
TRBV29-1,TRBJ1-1,CSVSRGGTEAFF
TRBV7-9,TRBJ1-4,CASIPGRPTATNEKLFF
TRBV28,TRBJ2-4,CASSLRGRVIQYF
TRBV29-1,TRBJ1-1,CSPGEGTEAFF
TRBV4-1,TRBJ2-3,CASSQEGQGSPDTQYF
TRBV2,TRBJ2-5,CASRGEAQYF
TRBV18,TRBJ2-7,CASSPSRGGEQYF
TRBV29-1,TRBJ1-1,CSGRPLNTEAFF
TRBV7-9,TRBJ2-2,CASRTPNGELFF
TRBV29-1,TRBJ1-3,CSAREVSDTIYF
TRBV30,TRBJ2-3,CAWTGSGYSTDTQYF
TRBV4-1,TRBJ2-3,CASSQEGGSSLTDTQYF